This record concerns one TCR beta chain sequence. The source of the sample is a study of T cells after yellow fever vaccination. Overall study: Researchers used SMART-Seq v4 Ultra Low Input to prepare fractions that had low cell numbers.

The CDR3 length is 16 residues. Germline values: CDR1 MNHEY, CDR2 SMNVEV (reference sequence). Trimming removed 4 bases at V and 1 base at J, with 17 bases between. TCRdb analysed the 5' RACE reads with MiXCR anew, one entry per CDR3 protein. The table records nearly 550,000 distinct CDR3 sequences, under 25% of them present only once. Material: PBMCs, obtained 15 days after the yellow fever booster vaccination. The gene calls are TRBV27 and TRBJ2-7; D remains ambiguous. The TCR sequence derives from a man aged 30 to 39 who received the YFV17D yellow fever vaccine. In DNA form, the CDR3 reads TGTGCCAGCAGTTCCCAAATAGGCCGTCTTTCCTACGAGCAGTACTTC. Its protein is CASSSQIGRLSYEQYF.